Detailed here is one T cell receptor (beta chain). The CDR3 length is 13 residues. The germline V gene has CDR1 SQVTM and CDR2 ANQGSEA. V lost 4 bases and J lost 5, with 11 bases in between. The sample originates from a study of blood T cell repertoires in COVID-19. About the study: Spain, Italy and the United States supplied samples that represented acute and convalescent COVID-19. Sample material is recorded as cDNA or gDNA derived from T cells, B-cell-depleted T cells, or PBMCs.

Per the study methods: Estimated nucleated cell counts came from reference gene primer amplification. Method: immunoSEQ multiplex PCR; TCRdb's copy keeps in-frame clones and lacks some. That table gives V, J and clone size, and the DNA gave D and trimming. This sample has roughly 180,000 clones, with about 75% found just once. What was sequenced was peripheral blood. The receptor was derived from a woman aged 45-65 years with active or convalescent COVID-19. This chain links TRBV29-1 with TRBJ2-2; D gene ambiguous. CDR3 DNA: TGCAGCGTTGCGGTGTCCCTGACCGGGGAGCTGTTTTTT. Protein product: CSVAVSLTGELFF.